This TCR beta chain emerged from a study of vaccination and CD4 T cells after COVID-19 (dated by TCRdb to between 2021 and 2024). Looking at the study overall: Six males and four females were included in the convalescent cohort, with two Hispanic individuals, seven Caucasians, two Asians and one multiracial person represented. Participants received two doses of either the Pfizer-BioNTech BNT162b2 vaccine (n=8) or the Moderna mRNA-1273 vaccine (n=2). In ten to eleven COVID-19 convalescent patients and a few infection-naive healthy vaccine recipients, researchers compared the spike-specific CD4+ TCR repertoire from before mRNA vaccination with the repertoire from after. Post-vaccine blood samples were obtained a median of approximately 70 days after the second vaccine dose, with a range of roughly 13 to 250 days. Control cultures used a CEFX viral epitope pool as positive control, an HIV-1 Nef peptide pool as negative control, or no peptide. For stimulating the cultures, overlapping spike peptide pools were used, derived from SARS-CoV-2 as well as from the common cold coronaviruses HCoV-NL63, HCoV-OC43 and HCoV-229E. Post-COVID blood samples from convalescent patients were collected a median of around 100 days after diagnosis, with a range of roughly 35 to 161 days. The paper as a whole reports these results and caveats: In convalescent patients, a median about 90% of post-vaccine SARS-CoV-2-reactive clones were detected only after vaccination, and vaccine-specific priming was suggested by this finding. The number of convalescent patients in the study was relatively small, and the study did not examine early timepoints following natural infection. An increase in the median number of SARS-CoV-2-reactive clonotypes from approximately 20 after infection to 35 to 40 after vaccination was observed, but the change was not found to be significant. Of the vaccine-specific clones in convalescent patients, 304 of 307, or nearly all, reacted only to SARS-CoV-2 spike and did not cross-react with common cold coronaviruses.

This clonotype was picked up one time. The target of this receptor is not known. Base qualities are not provided; no much larger clone lies one nucleotide away. On its own, one read is weak support. Including the terminal cysteine and phenylalanine, the CDR3 comprises 13 residues. Just CDR3 DNA is preserved here, 39 bases in frame from base 1. Cut back by 4 bases and 4 bases, the V and J ends lie 10 bases apart. The germline V gene supplies CDR1 KGHDR and CDR2 SFDVKD. The library came from PCR. TCR sequencing of DNA from cultured CD4+ T cells used the Oncomine TCR Beta short-read assay at the Johns Hopkins FTIC core. The QIAamp micro DNA kit was used to extract genomic DNA from the cultured CD4+ T cells. Oncomine TCR Beta libraries from cultured CD4+ T cells were pooled using unique dual indexes and sequenced on an Illumina iSeq 100. Per the source publication's procedure: Non-productive sequences were removed, and CDR3s that did not start with C, did not end with F or W, or were shorter than 7 amino acids were discarded. Antigen-specific clonotypes were identified with the MANAFEST web application by comparing peptide-stimulated wells with reference and other culture wells. Positive clones required FDR below 0.05, an odds ratio above 5, and productive frequency above 0.1% in at least two of three replicate wells. Cross-reactive clonotypes were defined as significantly expanded in both SARS-CoV-2 spike wells and at least one common cold coronavirus spike condition. Using R version 3.6.1, CDR3 homology was evaluated through Levenshtein distances (stringdist) along with unrooted phylogenetic trees (ape). The raw public data were reprocessed by TCRdb itself: fastp quality trimming at Q25, MiXCR clonotype calling, in-frame beta chains only. Rows are combined by CDR3 protein, so each entry shows the most common genes and DNA. TCRdb, rather than the study authors, made the V and J calls. Counted in this sample were around 16,000 distinct CDR3 sequences; 36% of them appeared once. Roughly 23% of the sample comes from the top ten.

The sample's treatment or condition label, decoded: roughly 10-day PBMC culture with coronavirus spike peptide pools or control peptides (ViraFEST assay). The study used the ViraFEST assay, which expanded antigen-specific T cells with peptide pools and then identified expanded clonotypes by TCR sequencing. Healthy vaccine recipients had no prior SARS-CoV-2 infection, confirmed by negative nucleocapsid antibody tests before and after vaccination. Each well held roughly 2.2 million PBMCs cultured in IMDM containing about 5% human AB serum and roughly 10 IU/ml IL-2, with approximately 9.2 ug/ml peptide pools added. On days 3 and 7, half of the culture medium was replaced with fresh IL-2-containing medium. After 10 days of culture, CD4+ T cells were isolated by negative selection using the EasySep CD4+ T cell isolation kit. Ficoll-Paque Plus gradient centrifugation was used to isolate PBMCs from whole blood, and the isolated PBMCs were then either used fresh or cryopreserved at -140C. Triplicate wells were generally used for each culture condition.

This sequence uses TRBV24-1 and TRBJ2-7, with TRBD1 perhaps the D gene, on 5 matching bases. The TCR sequence derives from a human donor who received a COVID-19 vaccine. Sample: CD4+ T cells from blood, cultured in vitro, taken before SARS-CoV-2 vaccination. The nucleotide sequence reads TGTGCCACCAGTGAAGGGGTACGGTACGAGCAGTACTTC. Its coded protein is CATSEGVRYEQYF.